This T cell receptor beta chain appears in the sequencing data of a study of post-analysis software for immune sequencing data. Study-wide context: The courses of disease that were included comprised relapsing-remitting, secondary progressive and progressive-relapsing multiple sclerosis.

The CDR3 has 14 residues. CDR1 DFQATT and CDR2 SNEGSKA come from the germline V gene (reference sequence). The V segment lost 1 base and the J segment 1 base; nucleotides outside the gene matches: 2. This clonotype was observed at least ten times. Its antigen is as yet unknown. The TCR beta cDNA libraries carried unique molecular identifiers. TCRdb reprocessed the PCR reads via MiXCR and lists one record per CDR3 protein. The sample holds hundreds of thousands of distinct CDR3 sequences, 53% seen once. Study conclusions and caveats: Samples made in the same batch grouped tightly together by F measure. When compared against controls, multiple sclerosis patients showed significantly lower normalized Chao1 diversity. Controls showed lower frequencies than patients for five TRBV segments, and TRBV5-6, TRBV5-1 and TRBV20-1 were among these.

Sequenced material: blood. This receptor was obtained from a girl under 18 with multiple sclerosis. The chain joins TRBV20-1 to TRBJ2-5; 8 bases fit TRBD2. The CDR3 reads CSARAGGSQETQYF. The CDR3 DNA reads TGCAGTGCTAGAGCGGGGGGGTCCCAAGAGACCCAGTACTTC.